The clone carrying this T cell receptor (beta chain) was counted at least ten times. The antigen remains undetermined. Libraries were prepared by immunoSEQ multiplex PCR; TCRdb keeps only in-frame clonotypes and omits some of them. This sample has fewer than 80,000 clones; less than 75% occur once, and the top ten carry over 12%. This sample was taken from a study of cytotoxic CD8 clonotypes in ibrutinib-treated CLL. Study-level background: Responses comprised around 24 partial and 2 complete; at median around 72 months, around 15 remained remitted and around 12 progressed.

Study conclusions and caveats: Clonality showed a rise at ibrutinib response that reversed toward baseline at progression.

This sample comprised PBMCs, obtained after 12 months of ibrutinib treatment. The source is a human donor with chronic lymphocytic leukemia.

The CDR3 sequence is CASSRGPNQPQHF. The CDR3 DNA follows: TGTGCCAGCTCACGGGGACCGAATCAGCCCCAGCATTTT. This chain links TRBV18 with TRBJ1-5; tentative D call: TRBD1 (5 bases). Germline V gives CDR1 KGHSH, CDR2 LQKENI. The CDR3 sequence is 13 residues long. The ends were cut back, 4 bases at V and 4 bases at J, with 8 bases in the middle.